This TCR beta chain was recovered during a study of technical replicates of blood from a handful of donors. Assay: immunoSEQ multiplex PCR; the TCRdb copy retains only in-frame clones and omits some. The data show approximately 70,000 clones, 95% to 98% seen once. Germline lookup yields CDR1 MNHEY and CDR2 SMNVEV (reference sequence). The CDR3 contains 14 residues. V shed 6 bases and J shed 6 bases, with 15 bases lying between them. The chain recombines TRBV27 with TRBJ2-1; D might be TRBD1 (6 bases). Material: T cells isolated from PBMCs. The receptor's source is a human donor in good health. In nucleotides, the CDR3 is TGTGCCAGCAGAGCCCTAGGGGGTGGCAATGAGCAGTTCTTC. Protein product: CASRALGGGNEQFF.